Sequencing of this T cell receptor beta chain was carried out in a study of early T cells in non-severe SARS-CoV-2 infection. Study-level information: Chains were unpaired, as sequencing was done on bulk RNA from unsorted whole blood.

As concerns this clonotype: Its antigen is as yet unknown.

The study's findings and limits: Sequences matched to VDJdb favored anti-spike CD8 responses, while private and CD4 specificities were missed.

Individual cDNA molecules received unique molecular identifiers during library preparation. MiXCR, run by TCRdb on the 5' RACE reads, gives a single entry per CDR3 protein. The sample yields tens of thousands of distinct CDR3 sequences, 6% to 7% seen once. The sequence came from an adult who was a healthcare worker with PCR-confirmed SARS-CoV-2 infection or an uninfected control (not recorded which). The sequenced sample was whole blood.

CDR3 in amino acids: CSVLSYSGANVLTF. CDR3 DNA: TGCAGCGTTCTGTCCTACTCTGGGGCCAACGTCCTGACTTTC. The gene calls are TRBV29-1 and TRBJ2-6; D ambiguous. This CDR3 comprises 14 residues. V was shortened by 5 bases and J by 0 bases, with 8 bases between the two germline ends. The germline gives CDR1 SQVTM, CDR2 ANQGSEA.